This section outlines one T cell receptor (beta chain) sequence together with its context. What it recognizes is unknown. These data originate in a study of vaccination and CD4 T cells after COVID-19. The Oncomine TCR Beta short-read assay sequenced DNA from cultured CD4+ T cells. MiXCR, run by TCRdb on the PCR reads, gives a single entry per CDR3 protein. The sample includes about 10,000 distinct CDR3 sequences, roughly 60% of them seen just once. The treatment denotes: roughly ten-day PBMC culture with coronavirus spike peptide pools or control peptides (ViraFEST assay). The V and J ends lost 6 bases and 1 base, in that order; junction bases with no gene match: 11. CDR1 is KGHSH and CDR2 is LQKENI in the germline V gene. The CDR3 runs 17 residues.

The J gene is TRBJ2-3, the V gene TRBV18; 9 bases match TRBD2. The source material was CD4+ T cells from blood, cultured in vitro. The receptor comes from a human donor who had recovered from COVID-19. The CDR3 DNA is TGTGCCAGCTCTTTCATCAGCGGGGGGCTCGGCACAGATACGCAGTATTTT. Protein product: CASSFISGGLGTDTQYF.